What follows are 29 T cell receptor beta chains derived from one specimen sequenced in a study of shared clonotypes between healthy human individuals. Data came from immunoSEQ multiplex PCR; TCRdb stores just in-frame clones and leaves some out. The profile shows 640,000 or so clones, about two thirds of them singletons. The material sequenced was memory CD4+ T cells sorted from blood. Subset specified: CD45RA-negative fraction. Every receptor here comes from a young woman in good health.

The rearrangement uses TRBV28 and TRBJ1-5, with D tentatively TRBD1 (6 bases). The germline V gene encodes CDR1 MDHEN and CDR2 SYDVKM. The CDR3 runs to 15 residues. Trimming pared 2 bases from V and 2 bases from J, leaving 10 bases between. Written as DNA, the CDR3 is TGTGCCAGCAGTTTACCCGGGACACGCAATCAGCCCCAGCATTTT. Translated, it gives CASSLPGTRNQPQHF.

This clone was detected many times. The chain couples TRBV19 to TRBJ2-1; 10 bases fit TRBD2. Germline lookup yields CDR1 LNHDA and CDR2 SQIVND (reference sequence). The J segment lost 2 bases and the V segment lost 4 bases, leaving 14 bases of the junction unmatched. The CDR3 extends over 19 amino acids. The CDR3 DNA reads as TGTGCCAGTAGTAAGCACAGGGAAGGGAGCGGGAGGGCCTACAATGAGCAGTTCTTC. Amino acid sequence: CASSKHREGSGRAYNEQFF.

The rearrangement uses TRBV5-1 and TRBJ2-4; D is unresolved. The germline CDR1 and CDR2 sequences are SGHRS and YFSETQ. With 2 bases removed from V and 3 bases from J, the gap between germline ends came to 6 bases. This CDR3 is built from 13 residues. The CDR3 here is CASSFLSKNIQYF. Written as DNA, the CDR3 is TGCGCCAGCAGCTTTCTTAGCAAAAACATTCAGTACTTC.

This clone turned up a few times. The rearrangement uses TRBV7-9 and TRBJ1-3; D is possibly TRBD1 (6 bases). The CDR3 length is 16 residues. Germline CDR1 and CDR2: SEHNR and FQNEAQ (reference sequence). The V end was cut by 7 bases, the J end by 2 bases, with 18 bases between. CDR3 nucleotide sequence: TGTGCCAGCACCGGAGGGGGGAGAGTTCCTGGAAACACCATATATTTT. Amino acids: CASTGGGRVPGNTIYF.

J is TRBJ2-3 and V is TRBV27; 9 nucleotides line up with TRBD2. CDR3 length equals 14 residues. With V trimmed by 6 bases and J by 2 bases, 3 bases remained unmatched. Germline CDR1 and CDR2: MNHEY and SMNVEV (reference sequence). The CDR3 bases are TGTGCCAGCAGCAGACTAGCGGCCACAGATACGCAGTATTTT. It is translated as CASSRLAATDTQYF.

The CDR3 sequence: CATSRGREDTQYF. In DNA, the CDR3 is TGTGCCACCAGCAGAGGACGAGAAGATACGCAGTATTTT. V and J are TRBV15 and TRBJ2-3; D gene unclear. V was trimmed by 1 base and J by 5 bases, leaving 7 bases between them. CDR1 and CDR2 from the germline V gene are LNHNV and YYDKDF (reference sequence). The CDR3 spans 13 residues.

This clone has a single count. The V gene is TRBV7-6, the J gene TRBJ2-3; D is perhaps TRBD2 (6 bases). The CDR3 is 18 amino acids. Trimming removed 5 bases from V and 0 bases from J, with 21 bases in between. CDR1 and CDR2 from the germline V gene are SGHVS and FNYEAQ. The DNA for the CDR3 is TGTGCCAGCAGCCGTAGGAGCGGTGGAGGGGCTAGCACAGATACGCAGTATTTT. This translates into CASSRRSGGGASTDTQYF. Full variable domain (rest looked up from reference TRBV7-6 and TRBJ2-3): GAGVSQSPRYKVTKRGQDVALRCDPISGHVSLYWYRQALGQGPEFLTYFNYEAQQDKSGLPNDRFSAERPEGSISTLTIQRTEQRDSAMYRCASSRRSGGGASTDTQYFGPGTRLTVL.

In regard to this clone: At one end the junction does not follow the germline gene, possibly because of a read error. This chain connects TRBV7-8 to TRBJ1-3, with unresolved D. Germline V lookup: CDR1 SGHVS, CDR2 FQNEAQ. The CDR3 loop spans 15 amino acids. The CDR3 DNA reads TGTGCCAGCAGCTCAAGATGGCAGACTGGCAACACCATATATTTT. Residues: CASSSRWQTGNTIYF.

V is TRBV4-1 and J is TRBJ2-3; tentative D call: TRBD2 (6 bases). Germline loops: CDR1 MGHRA, CDR2 YSYEKL. The CDR3 extends over 18 amino acids. With 0 bases removed from V and 4 bases from J, the gap between germline ends came to 20 bases. The CDR3 DNA reads as TGCGCCAGCAGCCAAGATCGGGGTGTGGCTAGCGCCGCAGATACGCAGTATTTT. Protein product: CASSQDRGVASAADTQYF.

The V call is TRBV6-9, the J call TRBJ2-7; 10 bases fit TRBD2. Germline CDR1 is MNHGY and CDR2 is SVAAGI. The CDR3 sequence is 18 residues long. This chain's CDR3 is CAGWGEGPSGRLSYEQYF. CDR3 sequence (DNA): TGTGCTGGGTGGGGGGAAGGGCCTAGCGGGAGACTCTCCTACGAGCAGTACTTC.

This clone was recorded many times. The V gene is TRBV28, the J gene TRBJ2-7, with D possibly TRBD1 on 5 matching bases. The CDR3 contains 13 residues. Per the germline V gene, CDR1 is MDHEN and CDR2 is SYDVKM. V was cut by 6 bases and J by 2 bases, with 11 bases left in between. The CDR3 DNA follows: TGTGCCAGCAGGGGTAAGGGGCCCTACGAGCAGTACTTC. Amino acid sequence: CASRGKGPYEQYF.

The rearrangement uses TRBV6-6 and TRBJ1-2, with D hard to call. The length of the CDR3 is 14 residues. From germline, CDR1 is MNHNY and CDR2 SVGAGI (reference sequence). Trimming removed 6 bases from V and 2 bases from J, with 13 bases in between. Here the CDR3 DNA reads TGTGCCAGCAGGCAACTGGGAGAAAACTATGGCTACACCTTC. It encodes CASRQLGENYGYTF.

The rearrangement uses TRBV27 and TRBJ1-2; D is unresolved. The CDR3 is made up of 13 amino acids. Germline CDR1 and CDR2: MNHEY and SMNVEV (reference sequence). Trimming took off 3 bases at V and 4 bases at J, with 9 bases between the two ends. CDR3 coding DNA: TGTGCCAGCAGTTTGTCGGAGTTCTATGGCTACACCTTC. Translating it yields CASSLSEFYGYTF.

V and J are TRBV10-3 and TRBJ2-7, with 9 bases lining up with TRBD2. V shed 2 bases and J 0 bases; nucleotides not matched to a gene: 8. This CDR3 contains 17 residues. Germline CDR1 is ENHRY and CDR2 is SYGVKD. CDR3 nucleotides: TGTGCCATCAGTGAGGCGTTAGCGGGAGACCGCTCCTACGAGCAGTACTTC. It translates to CAISEALAGDRSYEQYF.

This clone appeared a single time. This chain links TRBV7-9 with TRBJ1-5, with D uncertain. The germline V and J ends were trimmed by 4 bases and 4 bases, with 14 bases remaining between them. Germline loops: CDR1 SEHNR, CDR2 FQNEAQ (reference sequence). CDR3 length: 15 amino acids. The CDR3 loop is CASSSGDRPNQPQHF. The CDR3 DNA follows: TGTGCCAGCAGCTCGGGAGATAGGCCGAATCAGCCCCAGCATTTT. The full variable domain, rest sourced from reference TRBV7-9 and TRBJ1-5, is DTGVSQNPRHKITKRGQNVTFRCDPISEHNRLYWYRQTLGQGPEFLTYFQNEAQLEKSRLLSDRFSAERPKGSFSTLEIQRTEQGDSAMYLCASSSGDRPNQPQHFGDGTRLSIL.

V is TRBV7-2 and J is TRBJ2-1; D is perhaps TRBD2 (5 bases). Trimming removed 5 bases from V and 0 bases from J, with 17 bases in between. This CDR3 has 17 residues. From germline, CDR1 is SGHTA and CDR2 FQGNSA. Here the CDR3 DNA reads TGTGCCAGCAGCCGCTCGGGCGGGTTGAGCTCCTACAATGAGCAGTTCTTC. It translates to CASSRSGGLSSYNEQFF.

The rearrangement links TRBV18 to TRBJ2-3; possibly TRBD1 for D (6 bases). The length of the CDR3 is 15 residues. V dropped 4 bases and J dropped 6 bases, with 17 bases sitting between them. CDR1 and CDR2 from the germline V gene are KGHSH and LQKENI. This CDR3 reads CASSQDRSGGDTQYF. In DNA form, the CDR3 reads TGTGCCAGCTCACAAGACAGGAGCGGTGGTGATACGCAGTATTTT.

This rearrangement joins TRBV9 to TRBJ2-7; D is possibly TRBD1 (7 bases). Trimming stripped 0 bases from V and 3 bases from J, with 28 bases between. CDR1 and CDR2 from the germline V gene are SGDLS and YYNGEE. This CDR3 has 20 amino acids. In DNA form, the CDR3 reads TGTGCCAGCAGCGTAGAGGAGGCGATTTTCGGGAGACAGGGCCTCTACGAGCAGTACTTC. Translating gives CASSVEEAIFGRQGLYEQYF.

This rearrangement joins TRBV5-6 to TRBJ2-1, with D perhaps TRBD1 (6 bases). The CDR3 has 15 amino acids. The ends were cut back, 0 bases at V and 0 bases at J, with 7 bases in the middle. Germline lookup yields CDR1 SGHDT and CDR2 YYEEEE. The CDR3 coding sequence is TGTGCCAGCAGCTTGGCAGGGGACTCCTACAATGAGCAGTTCTTC. Encoded protein: CASSLAGDSYNEQFF.

In its sample, this clone was seen a few times. The V and J genes are TRBV4-2 and TRBJ2-1, with TRBD2 identical over 7 bases. Germline CDR1 is LGHNA and CDR2 is YNFKEQ. This CDR3 contains 15 residues. V gave up 4 bases and J gave up 4 bases; unmatched junction bases: 7. CDR3 residues: CASSRASGTYNEQFF. CDR3 bases: TGTGCCAGCAGCCGAGCTAGCGGAACTTACAATGAGCAGTTCTTC.

This clone was seen a handful of times. The rearrangement joins TRBV2 to TRBJ1-4; 7 nucleotides agree with TRBD1. V lost 5 bases, J lost 5 bases, and 2 bases stayed unmatched. The CDR3 spans 13 residues. Germline values: CDR1 SNHLY, CDR2 FYNNEI. The CDR3 coding sequence is TGTGCCAGCAGTAGGGACAGCAATGAAAAACTGTTTTTT. Protein sequence: CASSRDSNEKLFF.

This sequence joins TRBV18 and TRBJ2-7; D perhaps matches TRBD1 (5 bases). V was pared by 3 bases and J by 1 base, with 19 bases between. Germline CDR1 is KGHSH and CDR2 is LQKENI. The CDR3 contains 17 residues. The CDR3, as DNA: TGTGCCAGCTCACCCAAAATCCTTGACAGCCTATCCTACGAGCAGTACTTC. This translates into CASSPKILDSLSYEQYF.

This clone was seen a handful of times. V usage is TRBV4-1 and J usage is TRBJ2-7; tentative D call: TRBD1 (5 bases). Germline V CDR1 and CDR2: MGHRA, YSYEKL. This CDR3 is built from 13 residues. The germline V and J ends were trimmed by 0 bases and 6 bases, with 9 bases remaining between them. CDR3: CASSQDQGFEQYF. The DNA for the CDR3 is TGCGCCAGCAGCCAAGATCAGGGTTTCGAGCAGTACTTC.

The chain has TRBV5-1 and TRBJ2-1; 7 nucleotides line up with TRBD1. Unmatched junction bases numbered 3, after V lost 3 bases and J lost 6 bases. CDR3 length: 13 residues. CDR1 SGHRS and CDR2 YFSETQ come from the germline V gene. The CDR3 nucleotides are TGCGCCAGCAGCTATGGACAGGCCAATGAGCAGTTCTTC. This gives the protein CASSYGQANEQFF. Combining the CDR3 with reference TRBV5-1 and TRBJ2-1 gives the whole variable domain KAGVTQTPRYLIKTRGQQVTLSCSPISGHRSVSWYQQTPGQGLQFLFEYFSETQRNKGNFPGRFSGRQFSNSRSEMNVSTLELGDSALYLCASSYGQANEQFFGPGTRLTVL.

This clone occurred once. The junction departs from germline at one end; a sequencing error may be responsible. Other DNA sequences in the same sample also yield this CDR3. The CDR3 protein is CASKTSGSGREQYF. The DNA of the CDR3 is TGCGCCAGCAAGACTAGCGGGAGTGGCAGGGAGCAGTACTTC. V and J are TRBV28 and TRBJ2-7, with 12 bases aligning to TRBD2. The CDR3 consists of 14 residues. The germline V gene has CDR1 MDHEN and CDR2 SYDVKM.

The sample holds a few counts of this clone. The genes are TRBV4-1 and TRBJ1-5; the D is unclear. The CDR3 extends over 13 amino acids. CDR1 MGHRA and CDR2 YSYEKL come from the germline V gene. The ends were cut back, 3 bases at V and 7 bases at J, with 10 bases in the middle. CDR3 in DNA: TGCGCCAGCAGCCAGGAAAGAAGACAGCCCCAGCATTTT. Translated, it gives CASSQERRQPQHF.

The chain carries TRBV29-1 and TRBJ1-2; 7 bases are a match to TRBD1. This CDR3 is built from 13 residues. The V segment lost 8 bases and the J segment 6 bases; nucleotides outside the gene matches: 12. Germline V gene data show CDR1 as SQVTM and CDR2 as ANQGSEA. The CDR3 spells CSSRRQGSHGYTF. The CDR3 DNA is TGCAGCTCGAGACGACAGGGATCGCATGGCTACACCTTC.

J is TRBJ1-5 and V is TRBV5-8; no clear D. The CDR3 covers 13 residues. V gave up 1 base and J gave up 9 bases, with 11 bases separating them. The germline V gene has CDR1 SGHTS and CDR2 YDEGEE. DNA for the CDR3: TGTGCCAGCAGCTTGCTTGAAAATGGGCCCCAGCATTTT. Its translation: CASSLLENGPQHF.

This clone showed up many times. The rearrangement links TRBV28 to TRBJ2-3; D may be TRBD1 or TRBD2 (5 bases each). The CDR3 contains 16 residues. Trimming removed 1 base from V and 4 bases from J, with 15 bases in between. The germline CDR1 and CDR2 sequences are MDHEN and SYDVKM. CDR3 amino acids: CASSLSVLGAADTQYF. In DNA form, the CDR3 reads TGTGCCAGCAGTTTATCCGTACTAGGGGCGGCAGATACGCAGTATTTT.